The 9 T cell receptor beta chains below come from one sample, sequenced in a study of T-cell reconstitution after alpha-beta-depleted transplantation in children. Preparation of the TCRbeta library was carried out with unique molecular identifiers. TCRdb re-called the PCR reads with MiXCR, one entry per CDR3 protein. Among about 230,000 distinct CDR3 sequences, around 10% were seen once, and the ten largest hold 5% to 7%. Material: PBMCs from the stem cell graft donor, obtained from the stem cell graft. These receptors were obtained from a human donor who donated a stem cell graft to a child with acute lymphoblastic leukemia.

This chain connects TRBV12-3 or TRBV12-4 to TRBJ1-5; perhaps TRBD1 as D (5 bases). The CDR3 is 15 amino acids. Trimming removed 8 bases at V and 2 bases at J, with 16 bases between. The CDR3 sequence: CASSMGGGGNQPQHF. The CDR3 nucleotides are TGTGCCAGCTCTATGGGGGGGGGTGGCAATCAGCCCCAGCATTTT.

The chain employs TRBV7-6 and TRBJ1-2, with 11 nucleotides matching TRBD1. V gave up 5 bases and J gave up 4 bases; unmatched junction bases: 12. CDR3 length: 17 amino acids. Germline lookup yields CDR1 SGHVS and CDR2 FNYEAQ. The CDR3 DNA reads TGTGCCAGCAGCCCCTTTAGCGGGACAGGGGGTGTCTATGGCTACACCTTC. It codes for CASSPFSGTGGVYGYTF.

Many counts were recorded for this clonotype. This chain uses TRBV29-1 with TRBJ2-4; D possibly corresponds to TRBD1 (5 bases). The CDR3 is 15 residues long. CDR1 SQVTM and CDR2 ANQGSEA come from the germline V gene. The V end was cut by 3 bases, the J end by 6 bases, with 18 bases between. The CDR3 here is CSVEKTERFSNIQYF. CDR3 sequence (DNA): TGCAGCGTTGAGAAGACAGAAAGGTTCTCAAACATTCAGTACTTC.

The V and J genes are TRBV29-1 and TRBJ1-2; D ambiguous. CDR1 SQVTM and CDR2 ANQGSEA come from the germline V gene. The germline V and J ends were trimmed by 1 base and 2 bases, with 11 bases remaining between them. CDR3 length equals 14 residues. CDR3 DNA sequence: TGCAGCGTTGAAGGGACTTTTCCAAACTATGGCTACACCTTC. As protein: CSVEGTFPNYGYTF.

This clonotype came up many times. The chain is built from TRBV5-1 and TRBJ1-2; D is undetermined. The germline V and J ends were trimmed by 7 bases and 3 bases, with 13 bases remaining between them. Germline V gene sequence: CDR1 SGHRS, CDR2 YFSETQ. The CDR3 sequence is 13 residues long. The CDR3 here is CASAEGTDYGYTF. The DNA of the CDR3 is TGCGCCAGCGCGGAGGGAACGGACTATGGCTACACCTTC.

This clonotype was counted many times. The chain links TRBV27 to TRBJ2-2; either TRBD1 or TRBD2 may supply D (5 bases each). V shed 4 bases and J shed 4 bases, with 10 bases lying between them. The germline CDR1 and CDR2 sequences are MNHEY and SMNVEV (reference sequence). The CDR3 is 14 amino acids. DNA for the CDR3: TGTGCCAGCAGTTGGGGGTCCGTCACCGGGGAGCTGTTTTTT. As protein: CASSWGSVTGELFF.

In its sample, this clonotype was seen many times. The chain employs TRBV29-1 and TRBJ1-2; D perhaps matches TRBD1 (5 bases). Germline values: CDR1 SQVTM, CDR2 ANQGSEA. This CDR3 comprises 12 residues. The V end lost 6 bases, the J end lost 8 bases, and 16 bases lay between the germline ends. For the CDR3, the DNA is TGCAGCGTGCTTGAGCAGGGTGACGGCTACACCTTC. Translated, it gives CSVLEQGDGYTF.

This clonotype has only a few counts. This chain links TRBV5-1 with TRBJ1-2; TRBD1 agrees at 7 bases. This CDR3 region has 14 residues. Germline CDR1 SGHRS, CDR2 YFSETQ. V trimming: 4 bases; J trimming: 4 bases; junction bases outside the gene matches: 7. CDR3 DNA: TGCGCCAGCAGCCCCGGGGACAGCCGCTATGGCTACACCTTC. This gives the protein CASSPGDSRYGYTF.

The rearrangement links TRBV7-2 to TRBJ1-5; D unresolved. V dropped 5 bases and J dropped 7 bases, with 12 bases sitting between them. Per germline, CDR1 SGHTA and CDR2 FQGNSA. CDR3 length: 13 residues. The CDR3 here is CASSGQWEQPQHF. CDR3 coding DNA: TGTGCCAGCAGCGGTCAATGGGAACAGCCCCAGCATTTT.